This TCR beta chain was identified in a study of T cell responses to AZD1222 COVID-19 vaccine (dated by TCRdb to about 2021). The study in broad terms: AZD1222 recipients whose second dose came at about 4 weeks and those whose second dose came at about 12 weeks were combined into one group, since spike-specific TCR depth and breadth did not differ between the two schedules. A total of about 250 trial participants underwent TCR sequencing, of whom about 210 had received two doses of AZD1222 and around 25 had received two doses of the MenACWY control vaccine. Enrollment into the trials was organized by age into subgroups of 18-55, 56-69 and 70-plus years, and those subgroups contained roughly 150, 30 and 60 TCR-sequenced participants, respectively.

With respect to this clone: What antigen it recognizes has not been identified. The input lacks base qualities; no much larger clone sits a single base away.

The CDR3 regions of human TCRbeta chains were analyzed by immunosequencing. The study's own analysis went as follows. TCRs in the repertoires were compared against a reference library of SARS-CoV-2-specific TCRs that had been generated with the MIRA antigen-specificity platform. Breadth was defined as the fraction of unique TCRs that were SARS-CoV-2-associated, and depth was defined as the fraction of total T cells that were SARS-CoV-2-associated. Using the MIRA data, every spike-specific TCR was mapped to the spike region that the TCR reacted to and assigned to either a CD4 or a CD8 class. Log10-transformed breadth and depth values were compared by one-way ANOVA with Sidak's multiple comparisons tests. TCRdb took this table from immuneACCESS and kept in-frame rearrangements with V and J called. Such tables lack part of the clones; where checked against another copy, unresolved V genes explain under half of the gap, and the rest is unexplained. V, J and clone size are those of that table, while D and trimming were read from the DNA. In this sample the table shows some 160,000 clones, about 92% of which occur a single time. The ten top clones hold over 0.8% of the sample.

The meaning of the sample's time point label: baseline before first vaccination. Vaccinee samples came from UK trials COV001 and COV002, including a single-blind randomized controlled phase 2/3 trial of AZD1222 (ChAdOx1 nCoV-19) in healthy adults. For TCRbeta chain sequencing, PBMC samples were collected from trial participants at day 0 and at day 28 after the second dose. Trimming removed 5 bases from V and 6 bases from J, leaving 12 bases between the germline ends. The CDR3 contains 13 residues, cysteine and phenylalanine counted. The kept DNA is CDR3 alone, 39 bases in frame from the first base. The germline V gene yields SGHTA for CDR1 and FQGTGA for CDR2. The study at large found these results: In the small 56-69-year group, the increase in depth fell short of significance, most likely because of low power. Reportedly, almost half of the unique spike-specific TCRs recognized epitopes lying outside the regions that are mutated in the B.1.351 and B.1.1.7 variants. Because no samples from the day 14 peak response were available, repertoires could be characterized only after the peak T cell response. The vaccine-associated CD4 TCRs covered the entire spike protein, and the dominant responses fell in regions 160-218 and 743-854. Spike-specific TCR breadth and depth rose significantly after two AZD1222 doses compared with day 0 and with MenACWY recipients. Participants were mostly white British and included more females than males, and it was suggested by the authors that clonal diversity may have been underestimated. Conclusions about previously exposed vaccinees are limited because only five or six AZD1222 recipients were SARS-CoV-2 seropositive at baseline.

The sequence derives from an adult in good health. The V gene is TRBV7-3 and the J gene is TRBJ2-3; possibly the D gene is TRBD1, per 6 matching bases. This material consisted of peripheral blood, taken on day 0 of AZD1222 vaccination. The nucleotide sequence is TGTGCCAGCAGCCCCACAGGGTTGGATACGCAGTATTTT. It codes for CASSPTGLDTQYF.